This TCR beta chain appears in the sequencing data of a study of T cell responses to AZD1222 COVID-19 vaccine. The protocol was immunoSEQ multiplex PCR, while the TCRdb copy is restricted to in-frame clones and leaves out a portion. The sample lists 100,000 or so clones; over 80% were seen once. Trimming cost V 3 bases and J 5 bases, with 8 bases left between them. The length of the CDR3 is 12 residues. Looked up from germline, CDR1 is MDHEN and CDR2 is SYDVKM. The source was peripheral blood, collected 28 days after the second AZD1222 dose. The receptor was derived from an adult who received the AZD1222 COVID-19 vaccine. The gene calls are TRBV28 and TRBJ2-7, with D uncertain. CDR3 in amino acids: CASSFSPHEQYF. CDR3 nucleotide sequence: TGTGCCAGCAGTTTTTCCCCCCACGAGCAGTACTTC.